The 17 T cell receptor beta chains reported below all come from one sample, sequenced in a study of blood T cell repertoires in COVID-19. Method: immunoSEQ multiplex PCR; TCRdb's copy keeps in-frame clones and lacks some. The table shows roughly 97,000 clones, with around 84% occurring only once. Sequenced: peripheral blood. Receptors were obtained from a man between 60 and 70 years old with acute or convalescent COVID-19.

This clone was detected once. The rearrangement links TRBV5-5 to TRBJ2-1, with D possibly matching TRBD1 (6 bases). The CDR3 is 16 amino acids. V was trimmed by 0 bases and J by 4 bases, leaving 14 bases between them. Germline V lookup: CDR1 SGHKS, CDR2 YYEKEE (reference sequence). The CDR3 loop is CASSLGWGLTYNEQFF. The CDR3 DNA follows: TGTGCCAGCAGCTTGGGATGGGGGCTGACTTACAATGAGCAGTTCTTC. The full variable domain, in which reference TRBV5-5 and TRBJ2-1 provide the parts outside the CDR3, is DAGVTQSPTHLIKTRGQQVTLRCSPISGHKSVSWYQQVLGQGPQFIFQYYEKEERGRGNFPDRFSARQFPNYSSELNVNALLLGDSALYLCASSLGWGLTYNEQFFGPGTRLTVL.

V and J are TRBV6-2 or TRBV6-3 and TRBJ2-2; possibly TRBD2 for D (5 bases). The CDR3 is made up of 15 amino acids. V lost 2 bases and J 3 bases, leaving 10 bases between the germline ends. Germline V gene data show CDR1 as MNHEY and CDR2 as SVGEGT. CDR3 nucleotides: TGTGCCAGCAGTTACCGGGAACGGTACACCGGGGAGCTGTTTTTT. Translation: CASSYRERYTGELFF.

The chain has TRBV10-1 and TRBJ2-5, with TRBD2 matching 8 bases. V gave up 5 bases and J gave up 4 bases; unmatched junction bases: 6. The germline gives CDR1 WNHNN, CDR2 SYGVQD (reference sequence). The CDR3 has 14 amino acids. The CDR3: CASSPGGSGETQYF. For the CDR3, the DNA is TGCGCCAGCAGTCCGGGAGGGAGTGGAGAGACCCAGTACTTC.

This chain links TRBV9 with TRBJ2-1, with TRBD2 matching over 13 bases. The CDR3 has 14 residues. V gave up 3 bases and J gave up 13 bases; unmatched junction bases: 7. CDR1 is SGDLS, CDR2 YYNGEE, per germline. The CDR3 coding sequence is TGTGCCAGCAGCGCGGGACTAGCGGGGTGGATACAGTTCTTC. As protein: CASSAGLAGWIQFF.

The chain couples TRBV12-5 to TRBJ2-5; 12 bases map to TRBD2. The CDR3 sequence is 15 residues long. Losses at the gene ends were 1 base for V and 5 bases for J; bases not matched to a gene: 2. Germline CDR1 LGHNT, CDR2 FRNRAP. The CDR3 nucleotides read TGTGCTAGTGGTTTGGGACTAGCGGGAGACGAGACCCAGTACTTC. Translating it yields CASGLGLAGDETQYF.

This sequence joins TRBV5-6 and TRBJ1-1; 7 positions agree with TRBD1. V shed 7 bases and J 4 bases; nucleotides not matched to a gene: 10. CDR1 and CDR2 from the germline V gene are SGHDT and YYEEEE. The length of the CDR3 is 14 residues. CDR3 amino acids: CASLEGARGTEAFF. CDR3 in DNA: TGTGCCAGCCTTGAGGGGGCTAGGGGCACTGAAGCTTTCTTT.

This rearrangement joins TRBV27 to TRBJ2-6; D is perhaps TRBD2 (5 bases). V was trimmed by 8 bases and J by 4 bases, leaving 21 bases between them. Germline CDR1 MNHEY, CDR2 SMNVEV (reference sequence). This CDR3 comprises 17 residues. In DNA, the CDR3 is TGTGCCAGCTCGGAGCGTCGGGGAATGAGCGGGGCCAACGTCCTGACTTTC. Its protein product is CASSERRGMSGANVLTF.

This CDR3 is CASTRGTGAYGYTF. In DNA, the CDR3 is TGTGCCAGCACTAGGGGGACAGGGGCCTATGGCTACACCTTC. This chain uses TRBV7-9 with TRBJ1-2, with 10 bases matching TRBD1. Unmatched junction bases numbered 6, after V lost 7 bases and J lost 4 bases. Germline V lookup: CDR1 SEHNR, CDR2 FQNEAQ (reference sequence). The CDR3 is made up of 14 amino acids.

The CDR3 sequence is CASSPAADTQYF. CDR3 DNA: TGTGCCAGCAGCCCCGCGGCAGATACGCAGTATTTT. The J gene is TRBJ2-3, the V gene TRBV7-2; D not certain. The CDR3 sequence is 12 residues long. The germline V gene has CDR1 SGHTA and CDR2 FQGNSA. V dropped 5 bases and J dropped 4 bases, with 7 bases sitting between them.

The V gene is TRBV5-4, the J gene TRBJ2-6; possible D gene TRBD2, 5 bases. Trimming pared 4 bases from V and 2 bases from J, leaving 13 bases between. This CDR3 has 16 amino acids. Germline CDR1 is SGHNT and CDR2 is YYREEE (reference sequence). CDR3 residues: CASSRLRDTGANVLTF. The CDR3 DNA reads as TGTGCCAGCAGCCGACTCCGGGATACTGGGGCCAACGTCCTGACTTTC. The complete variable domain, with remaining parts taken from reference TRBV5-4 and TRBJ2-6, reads ETGVTQSPTHLIKTRGQQVTLRCSSQSGHNTVSWYQQALGQGPQFIFQYYREEENGRGNFPPRFSGLQFPNYSSELNVNALELDDSALYLCASSRLRDTGANVLTFGAGSRLTVL.

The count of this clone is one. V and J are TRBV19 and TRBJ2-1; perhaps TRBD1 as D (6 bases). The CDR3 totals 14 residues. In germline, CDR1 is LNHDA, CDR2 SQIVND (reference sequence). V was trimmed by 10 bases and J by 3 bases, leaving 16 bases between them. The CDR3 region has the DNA TGTGCCACCTCGGATCAGGGGCACTACAATGAGCAGTTCTTC. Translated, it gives CATSDQGHYNEQFF.

The CDR3 DNA reads as TGCGCCAGCAGCCAGCGGGAGGATAACTATGGCTACACCTTC. This gives the protein CASSQREDNYGYTF. This rearrangement joins TRBV4-1 to TRBJ1-2; D is unresolved. Trimming cost V 3 bases and J 1 base, with 9 bases left between them. The CDR3 has 14 amino acids. CDR1 MGHRA and CDR2 YSYEKL come from the germline V gene.

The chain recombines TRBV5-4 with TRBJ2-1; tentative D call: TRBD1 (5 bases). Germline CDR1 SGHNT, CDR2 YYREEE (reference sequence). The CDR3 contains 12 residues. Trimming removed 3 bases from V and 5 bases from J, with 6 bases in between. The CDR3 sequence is CASSYRNNEQFF. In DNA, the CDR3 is TGTGCCAGCAGCTACAGGAACAATGAGCAGTTCTTC.

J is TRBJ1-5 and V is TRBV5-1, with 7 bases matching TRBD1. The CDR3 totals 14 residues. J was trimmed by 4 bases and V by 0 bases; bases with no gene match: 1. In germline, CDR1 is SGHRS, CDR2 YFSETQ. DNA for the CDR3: TGCGCCAGCAGCTTGGACAGGGGAAATCAGCCCCAGCATTTT. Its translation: CASSLDRGNQPQHF. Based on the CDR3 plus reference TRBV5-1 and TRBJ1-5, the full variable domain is KAGVTQTPRYLIKTRGQQVTLSCSPISGHRSVSWYQQTPGQGLQFLFEYFSETQRNKGNFPGRFSGRQFSNSRSEMNVSTLELGDSALYLCASSLDRGNQPQHFGDGTRLSIL.

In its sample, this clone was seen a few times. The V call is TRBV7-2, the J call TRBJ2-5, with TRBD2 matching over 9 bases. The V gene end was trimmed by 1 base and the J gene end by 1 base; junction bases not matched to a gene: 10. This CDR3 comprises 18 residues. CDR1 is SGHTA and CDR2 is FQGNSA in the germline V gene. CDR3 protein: CASSLGGISGSAQETQYF. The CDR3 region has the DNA TGTGCCAGCAGCTTAGGGGGAATTAGCGGGAGTGCCCAAGAGACCCAGTACTTC.

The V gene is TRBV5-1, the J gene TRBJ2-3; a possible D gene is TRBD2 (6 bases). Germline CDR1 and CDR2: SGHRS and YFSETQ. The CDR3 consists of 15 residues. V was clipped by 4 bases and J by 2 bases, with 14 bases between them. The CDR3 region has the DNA TGCGCCAGCAGCCCGCTTAGCGGCTCCACAGATACGCAGTATTTT. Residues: CASSPLSGSTDTQYF.

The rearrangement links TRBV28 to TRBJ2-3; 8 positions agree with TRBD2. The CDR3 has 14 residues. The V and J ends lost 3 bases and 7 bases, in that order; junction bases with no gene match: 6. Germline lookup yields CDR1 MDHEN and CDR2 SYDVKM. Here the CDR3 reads CASSLSGGGYTQYF. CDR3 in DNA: TGTGCCAGCAGTTTGTCGGGCGGGGGGTATACGCAGTATTTT. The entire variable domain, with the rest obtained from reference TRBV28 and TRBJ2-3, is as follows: DVKVTQSSRYLVKRTGEKVFLECVQDMDHENMFWYRQDPGLGLRLIYFSYDVKMKEKGDIPEGYSVSREKKERFSLILESASTNQTSMYLCASSLSGGGYTQYFGPGTRLTVL.